The text below deals with one TCR beta chain. Germline-derived CDR1 and CDR2 are SGHDN and FVKESK. V gave up 4 bases and J gave up 7 bases, with 10 bases separating them. This CDR3 has 12 amino acids. The protocol was immunoSEQ multiplex PCR, while the TCRdb copy is restricted to in-frame clones and leaves out a portion. The sample comprises fewer than 45,000 clones, more than 60% of which are singletons, and roughly 2% rests with the top ten. This sample stems from a study of blood T cell repertoires in COVID-19. The TCR sequence derives from a man aged 60-69 years with active COVID-19. Sequenced: peripheral blood. The rearrangement uses TRBV14 and TRBJ1-1; D call uncertain. CDR3 sequence (DNA): TGTGCCAGCAGCCTTAGTGGGCTTGAAGCTTTCTTT. It yields the protein CASSLSGLEAFF.